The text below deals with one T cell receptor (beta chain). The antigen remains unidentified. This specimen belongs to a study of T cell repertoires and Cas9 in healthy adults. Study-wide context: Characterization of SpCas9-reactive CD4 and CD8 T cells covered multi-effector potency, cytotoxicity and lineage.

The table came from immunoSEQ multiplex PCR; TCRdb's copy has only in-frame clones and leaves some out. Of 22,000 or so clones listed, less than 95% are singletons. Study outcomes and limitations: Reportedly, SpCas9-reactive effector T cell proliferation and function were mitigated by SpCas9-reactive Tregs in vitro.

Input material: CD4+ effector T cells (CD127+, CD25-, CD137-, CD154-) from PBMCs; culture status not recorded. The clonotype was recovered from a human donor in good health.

The CDR3 region is CASSQAATNEKLFF. CDR3 sequence (DNA): TGCGCCAGCAGCCAAGCAGCAACTAATGAAAAACTGTTTTTT. V is TRBV4-3 and J is TRBJ1-4; D gene unclear. V lost 1 base and J 0 bases, leaving 3 bases between the germline ends. The CDR3 sequence is 14 residues long. Germline values: CDR1 LGHNA, CDR2 YSLEER.